Listed here is a single T cell receptor beta chain. The specificity of this receptor is unknown. No clone much larger than this one lies a single base away; base qualities are absent. The sample comes from a study of blood T cell repertoires in COVID-19 (dated by TCRdb to 2018 to 2020). A note on the overall study: Samples from collaborators originated in the United States, Italy and Spain and spanned both the acute and convalescent phases of COVID-19. The repertoires were released in a freely available public database meant as a resource for research on the immune response to SARS-CoV-2. HLA class I and class II types, where available, came from metadata supplied by the sample provider rather than from assay-based typing. The samples were drawn from the first 160 participants of the ongoing ImmuneRACE study and from about 1,200 subjects provided by 6 global collaborators. Subjects who had been exposed to COVID-19, were actively infected with it, or had recovered from it provided the deeply sampled blood TCRbeta repertoires that made up the dataset. A de-identified subject ID, COVID-19 status, age in years and sex were almost always included in the sample metadata. The prospective study material was composed of cDNA or gDNA derived from T cells, B-cell-depleted T cells, or PBMCs. The full study reports these points: The amount of clinical and demographic metadata varied by source and participant and was provided uncurated.

Each collaborating institution followed its own protocols to collect whole blood in K2EDTA tubes. For TCRbeta analysis, collaborators shipped samples in one of three forms: frozen whole blood, isolated PBMCs, or DNA extracted from either of those sample types. Sequences SGHRS (CDR1) and YFSETQ (CDR2) are obtained from the germline V gene. Including cysteine and phenylalanine, the CDR3 has 19 amino acids. Just the 57-base CDR3 DNA is kept, in frame starting at base 1. Trimming removed 3 bases from V and 1 base from J; the gene matches leave 14 bases unexplained. TCRbeta CDR3 regions were amplified from genomic DNA by means of the immunoSEQ Assay, a bias-controlled multiplex PCR. In the authors' own workflow: The number of nucleated cells in each sample was estimated from the amplification of reference gene primers within the assay. To quantify the absolute abundance of each unique TCRbeta CDR3 rearrangement, sequence reads were collapsed and filtered. For each sample, productive Simpson clonality was calculated as the square root of Simpson's diversity index over productive rearrangements. TCRdb obtained this table from immuneACCESS and retained in-frame rearrangements with V and J assigned. These tables miss some clones; where compared with another copy, unresolved V genes account for less than half of the shortfall, and the remainder is unexplained. V, J and clone size are taken as reported in that table, and D and trimming were inferred from the DNA itself. The sample table records 130,000 or so clones; 70% to 90% of these occur just once. The ten largest clones take up more than 2% of the sample.

The TCR comes from a man aged 65 to 85 with active COVID-19. Specimen: peripheral blood. The chain is made from TRBV5-1 and TRBJ1-1, and TRBD1 matches 11 of the central bases. The nucleotide sequence reads as follows: TGCGCCAGCAGCTACTCCCGGACAGGGGGCGTAGGGAGGAACACTGAAGCTTTCTTT. Its translation is CASSYSRTGGVGRNTEAFF.